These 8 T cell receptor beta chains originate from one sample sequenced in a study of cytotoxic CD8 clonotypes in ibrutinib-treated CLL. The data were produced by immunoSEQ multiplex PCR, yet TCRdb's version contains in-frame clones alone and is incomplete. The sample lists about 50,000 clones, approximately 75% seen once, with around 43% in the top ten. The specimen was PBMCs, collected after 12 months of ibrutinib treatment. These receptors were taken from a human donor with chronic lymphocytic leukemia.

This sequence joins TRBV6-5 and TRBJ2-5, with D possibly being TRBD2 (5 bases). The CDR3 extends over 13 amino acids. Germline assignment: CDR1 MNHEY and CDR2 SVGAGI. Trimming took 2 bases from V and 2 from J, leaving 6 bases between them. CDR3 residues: CASSYRGQETQYF. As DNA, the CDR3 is TGTGCCAGCAGTTACCGGGGACAAGAGACCCAGTACTTC.

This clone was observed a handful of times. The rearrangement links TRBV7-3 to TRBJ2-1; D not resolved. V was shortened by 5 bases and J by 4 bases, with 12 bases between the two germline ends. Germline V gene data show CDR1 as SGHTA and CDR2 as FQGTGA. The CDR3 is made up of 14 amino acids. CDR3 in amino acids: CASSVGAQYNEQFF. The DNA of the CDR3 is TGTGCCAGCAGCGTAGGAGCCCAATACAATGAGCAGTTCTTC.

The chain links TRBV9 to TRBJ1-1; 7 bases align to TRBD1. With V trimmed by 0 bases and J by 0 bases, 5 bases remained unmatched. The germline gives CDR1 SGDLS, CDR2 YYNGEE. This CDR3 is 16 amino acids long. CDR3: CASSVAAGGLNTEAFF. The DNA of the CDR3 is TGTGCCAGCAGCGTAGCGGCAGGGGGTTTGAACACTGAAGCTTTCTTT.

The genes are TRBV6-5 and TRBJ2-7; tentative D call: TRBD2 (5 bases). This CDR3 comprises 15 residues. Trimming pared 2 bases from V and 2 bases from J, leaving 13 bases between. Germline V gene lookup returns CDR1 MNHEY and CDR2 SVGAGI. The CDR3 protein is CASSYAPGTPYEQYF. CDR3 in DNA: TGTGCCAGCAGTTACGCCCCGGGAACCCCCTACGAGCAGTACTTC.

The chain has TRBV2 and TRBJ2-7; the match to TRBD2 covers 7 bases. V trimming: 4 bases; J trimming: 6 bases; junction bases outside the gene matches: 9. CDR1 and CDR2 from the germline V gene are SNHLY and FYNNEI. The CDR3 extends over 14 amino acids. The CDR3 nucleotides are TGTGCCAGCAGTGTCTCGCGGGAGTGGGCCGAGCAGTACTTC. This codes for CASSVSREWAEQYF.

CDR3 residues: CASRRGTGELFF. The CDR3 DNA reads as TGTGCCAGCAGAAGGGGCACCGGGGAGCTGTTTTTT. The chain is built from TRBV2 and TRBJ2-2; tentatively, D is TRBD1 (5 bases). The germline V gene encodes CDR1 SNHLY and CDR2 FYNNEI. This CDR3 has 12 amino acids. The ends were cut back, 6 bases at V and 4 bases at J, with 6 bases in the middle.

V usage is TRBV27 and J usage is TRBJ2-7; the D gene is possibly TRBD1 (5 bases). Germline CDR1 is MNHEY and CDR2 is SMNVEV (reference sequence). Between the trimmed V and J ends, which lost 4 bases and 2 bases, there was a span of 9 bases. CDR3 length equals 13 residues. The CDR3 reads CASSSRDTYEQYF. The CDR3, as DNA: TGTGCCAGCAGTTCCAGGGATACCTACGAGCAGTACTTC.

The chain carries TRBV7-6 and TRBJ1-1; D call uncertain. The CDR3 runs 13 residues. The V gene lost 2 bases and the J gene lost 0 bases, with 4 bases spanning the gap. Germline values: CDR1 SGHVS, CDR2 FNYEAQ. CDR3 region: CASSLSVNTEAFF. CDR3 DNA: TGTGCCAGCAGCTTAAGTGTGAACACTGAAGCTTTCTTT.